These 28 T cell receptor beta chains were all obtained from the same sample, sequenced in a study of metastatic and nonmetastatic thyroid tumors. Using MiXCR, TCRdb reanalyzed the PCR reads. Of 7,000 or so clones listed, 18% are singletons. Each patient came to thyroid surgery without any prior treatment (of any kind). The specimen was adjacent normal tissue. These receptors all come from a male donor with papillary thyroid cancer or a benign thyroid nodule (not recorded which). Some clones in this sample may be carry-over from other donors' samples.

This chain connects TRBV9 to TRBJ2-6; TRBD1 agrees at 8 bases. This CDR3 comprises 20 residues. V lost 0 bases, J lost 1 base, and 12 bases stayed unmatched. Germline lookup yields CDR1 SGDLS and CDR2 YYNGEE. The CDR3 here is CASSVGGDRFSPSGANVLTF. The CDR3 DNA sequence: TGTGCCAGCAGCGTAGGGGGGGACAGGTTTTCCCCTTCTGGGGCCAACGTCCTGACTTTC.

This chain links TRBV15 with TRBJ1-1; TRBD1 might be the D (6 bases). Trimming pared 8 bases from V and 0 bases from J, leaving 10 bases between. The CDR3 contains 13 residues. Germline CDR1 reads LNHNV; CDR2 reads YYDKDF (reference sequence). The CDR3 nucleotides are TGTGCCACCGAGGGGGGAGTGAACACTGAAGCTTTCTTT. This encodes CATEGGVNTEAFF.

This clone was recorded many times. This sequence joins TRBV6-1 and TRBJ2-1, with D perhaps assigned TRBD1 or TRBD2 (9 bases each). This CDR3 contains 19 residues. V was clipped by 6 bases and J by 4 bases, with 28 bases between them. In germline, CDR1 is MNHNS, CDR2 SASEGT. CDR3 in DNA: TGTGCCAGCAGGGACAGGGGTCCCCCGCTAGCGGGATCGTACAATGAGCAGTTCTTC. It codes for CASRDRGPPLAGSYNEQFF.

The chain recombines TRBV12-3 or TRBV12-4 with TRBJ2-1; D not certain. This CDR3 is built from 14 residues. V was clipped by 4 bases and J by 7 bases, with 14 bases between them. CDR3 in amino acids: CASSSITVINEQFF. The CDR3 bases are TGTGCCAGCAGTTCCATTACAGTCATAAATGAGCAGTTCTTC.

This clone was counted between two and nine times. V gene TRBV6-2 or TRBV6-3 combines with J gene TRBJ2-7; D may be TRBD2 (5 bases). V lost 5 bases to trimming and J lost 0 bases, with 11 bases between them. The CDR3 runs to 14 residues. Looked up from germline, CDR1 is MNHEY and CDR2 is SVGEGT. The CDR3 loop is CASSLRRGSYEQYF. CDR3 coding DNA: TGTGCCAGCAGTCTCCGACGGGGCTCCTACGAGCAGTACTTC.

The gene calls are TRBV29-1 and TRBJ2-1; D is ambiguous. CDR1 SQVTM and CDR2 ANQGSEA come from the germline V gene. There are 12 residues in the CDR3. The V end lost 4 bases, the J end lost 4 bases, and 8 bases lay between the germline ends. The CDR3 DNA reads TGCAGCGTTGTAACAGTGTACAATGAGCAGTTCTTC. It specifies CSVVTVYNEQFF.

V usage is TRBV11-2 and J usage is TRBJ1-2; D may be TRBD1 (5 bases). CDR3 size: 15 residues. V was clipped by 2 bases and J by 5 bases, with 15 bases between them. The germline CDR1 and CDR2 sequences are SGHAT and FQNNGV. CDR3 sequence reads: CASSLWSRGMYGYTF. The CDR3 bases are TGTGCCAGCAGCTTATGGAGTCGGGGGATGTATGGCTACACCTTC.

The chain recombines TRBV19 with TRBJ2-7; D may be TRBD2 (6 bases). The V gene's germline CDR1 is LNHDA and CDR2 SQIVND (reference sequence). The CDR3 is 14 amino acids. Trimming stripped 2 bases from V and 4 bases from J, with 12 bases between. The CDR3 coding sequence is TGTGCCAGTAGTATATTCGGCGGGGCGTACGAGCAGTACTTC. As protein: CASSIFGGAYEQYF.

This clone is labeled medium-sized. The genes are TRBV28 and TRBJ1-5; D gene uncertain. Per germline, CDR1 MDHEN and CDR2 SYDVKM. This CDR3 has 14 residues. Deletions cut 5 bases from V and 5 bases from J, with 13 bases between. The CDR3 is CASSDNHVYQPQHF. In DNA form, the CDR3 reads TGTGCCAGCAGTGACAACCACGTCTATCAGCCCCAGCATTTT.

By sample fraction, this clone is medium-sized. This rearrangement joins TRBV28 to TRBJ1-3; unclear D gene. This CDR3 is 12 amino acids long. Trimming stripped 6 bases from V and 3 bases from J, with 6 bases between. Germline assignment: CDR1 MDHEN and CDR2 SYDVKM. The CDR3, as DNA: TGTGCCAGCAGGGTATTTGGAAACACCATATATTTT. Encoded protein: CASRVFGNTIYF.

This clone came up many times. As DNA, the CDR3 is TGTGCCAGCAGCTTGGGACAGATTACTAGCACAGATACGCAGTATTTT. It encodes CASSLGQITSTDTQYF. The chain links TRBV5-8 to TRBJ2-3, with a possible D match to TRBD1 (5 bases). The germline gives CDR1 SGHTS, CDR2 YDEGEE. Deletions cut 0 bases from V and 0 bases from J, with 11 bases between. CDR3 length: 16 amino acids.

The CDR3 nucleotides read TGCAGTGCTAGAGATGGGGAGCGGACCACAGATACGCAGTATTTT. This sequence encodes CSARDGERTTDTQYF. The gene calls are TRBV20-1 and TRBJ2-3, with a possible D match to TRBD2 (5 bases). This CDR3 has 15 amino acids. The germline gives CDR1 DFQATT, CDR2 SNEGSKA (reference sequence). Trimming shortened V by 0 bases and J by 2 bases, and 12 bases separated the two germline ends.

This clone has only a few counts. This chain connects TRBV24-1 to TRBJ1-1; maybe TRBD1 (6 bases). The CDR3 is made up of 16 amino acids. Trimming stripped 2 bases from V and 2 bases from J, with 14 bases between. Germline lookup yields CDR1 KGHDR and CDR2 SFDVKD. CDR3 loop: CATSDYRGQANTEAFF. CDR3 DNA sequence: TGTGCCACCAGTGATTACCGGGGGCAGGCCAACACTGAAGCTTTCTTT.

This clone is medium-sized within its sample. V usage is TRBV6-1 and J usage is TRBJ1-5, with 8 bases fitting TRBD1. The CDR3 has 12 residues. The germline CDR1 and CDR2 sequences are MNHNS and SASEGT. V was clipped by 10 bases and J by 5 bases; unmatched bases: 4. CDR3 in amino acids: CATWDRHQPQHF. The CDR3 coding sequence is TGTGCCACTTGGGACAGGCATCAGCCCCAGCATTTT.

In this sample, this clone turned up many times. The chain has TRBV20-1 and TRBJ2-3; TRBD2 matches 12 bases. Germline CDR1 DFQATT, CDR2 SNEGSKA (reference sequence). The J segment lost 5 bases and the V segment lost 6 bases, leaving 9 bases of the junction unmatched. The CDR3 has 15 amino acids. CDR3 loop: CSATPSGRAVDTQYF. CDR3 bases: TGCAGTGCCACTCCTAGCGGGAGGGCCGTAGATACGCAGTATTTT.

The chain combines TRBV28 with TRBJ2-3; 8 positions agree with TRBD1. Germline CDR1 reads MDHEN; CDR2 reads SYDVKM. This CDR3 contains 16 residues. Germline trimming cut 3 bases from V and 5 bases from J; bases unmatched to any gene: 10. The CDR3 loop is CASSLTGTGSIDTQYF. CDR3 DNA: TGTGCCAGCAGTTTGACCGGGACAGGCTCGATAGATACGCAGTATTTT. Full variable domain (remainder filled in from reference TRBV28 and TRBJ2-3): DVKVTQSSRYLVKRTGEKVFLECVQDMDHENMFWYRQDPGLGLRLIYFSYDVKMKEKGDIPEGYSVSREKKERFSLILESASTNQTSMYLCASSLTGTGSIDTQYFGPGTRLTVL.

This clone was counted many times. This chain connects TRBV6-1 to TRBJ1-1; D is undetermined. Deletions cut 7 bases from V and 10 bases from J, with 13 bases between. The CDR3 has 11 amino acids. Looked up from germline, CDR1 is MNHNS and CDR2 is SASEGT. CDR3 sequence: CASKPVGRAFF. CDR3 DNA: TGTGCCAGCAAACCTGTGGGTCGAGCTTTCTTT.

This clone showed up just once. The CDR3 sequence is CASSAGQGRVTKNIQYF. CDR3 DNA sequence: TGTGCCAGTAGTGCGGGACAGGGAAGAGTGACCAAAAACATTCAGTACTTC. This chain joins TRBV19 and TRBJ2-4; 9 nucleotides agree with TRBD1. The V gene's germline CDR1 is LNHDA and CDR2 SQIVND (reference sequence). CDR3 length: 17 amino acids. J was trimmed by 2 bases and V by 5 bases; bases with no gene match: 10.

The V and J genes are TRBV28 and TRBJ2-7; maybe TRBD1 (6 bases). This CDR3 spans 14 amino acids. From germline, CDR1 is MDHEN and CDR2 SYDVKM. Trimming removed 2 bases from V and 2 bases from J, with 10 bases in between. Here the CDR3 DNA reads TGTGCCAGCAGTTTAGAGACAGGTCCCTACGAGCAGTACTTC. It codes for CASSLETGPYEQYF.

This clone rates as medium-sized (0.01 to 0.1%). The chain recombines TRBV29-1 with TRBJ2-7; 9 bases align to TRBD2. The germline CDR1 and CDR2 sequences are SQVTM and ANQGSEA. This CDR3 is 13 amino acids long. J gave up 3 bases and V 6 bases, and 6 bases lay outside the gene matches. The CDR3 is CSVKTSGIYEQYF. The CDR3 nucleotides read TGCAGCGTCAAGACTAGCGGAATCTACGAGCAGTACTTC.

This sequence joins TRBV30 and TRBJ1-6; D perhaps matches TRBD1 (5 bases). Germline V lookup: CDR1 GTSNPN, CDR2 SVGIG (reference sequence). V gave up 5 bases and J gave up 9 bases, with 14 bases separating them. The CDR3 totals 13 residues. CDR3 sequence: CAWSGGLISPLHF. The CDR3, as DNA: TGTGCCTGGTCGGGGGGGTTGATTTCACCCCTCCACTTT.

This clone is termed medium-sized (0.01 to 0.1%). The chain combines TRBV6-2 or TRBV6-3 with TRBJ2-1, with TRBD1 as a possible D gene (5 bases). Germline loops: CDR1 MNHEY, CDR2 SVGEGT. The CDR3 consists of 17 residues. V lost 2 bases and J 2 bases, leaving 16 bases between the germline ends. This chain's CDR3 is CASSYPTDSVAYNEQFF. In DNA, the CDR3 is TGTGCCAGCAGTTACCCAACCGACAGTGTTGCCTACAATGAGCAGTTCTTC.

This clone has only a few counts. This sequence joins TRBV2 and TRBJ2-7, with D perhaps matching TRBD1 (6 bases). CDR3 length: 17 residues. The germline CDR1 and CDR2 sequences are SNHLY and FYNNEI. V was cut by 5 bases and J by 1 base, with 21 bases left in between. CDR3 sequence reads: CASSTGGTGQPSYEQYF. The CDR3 DNA follows: TGTGCCAGCAGTACCGGAGGAACAGGGCAGCCTTCCTACGAGCAGTACTTC.

This clone showed up just a few times. This chain uses TRBV27 with TRBJ1-2; tentative D call: TRBD1 (6 bases). The CDR3 length is 14 residues. Looked up from germline, CDR1 is MNHEY and CDR2 is SMNVEV (reference sequence). Trimming pared 8 bases from V and 3 bases from J, leaving 16 bases between. This CDR3 reads CASQPTQGHYGYTF. CDR3 DNA: TGTGCCAGCCAACCCACTCAGGGGCACTATGGCTACACCTTC.

This clone came up a few times. The genes are TRBV6-1 and TRBJ1-1, with D unresolved. V shed 4 bases and J shed 1 base, with 10 bases lying between them. Per germline, CDR1 MNHNS and CDR2 SASEGT. The CDR3 contains 14 residues. As DNA, the CDR3 is TGTGCCAGCAGTGTGGACGGAACGAACACTGAAGCTTTCTTT. Protein: CASSVDGTNTEAFF.

The sample holds one count of this clone. The chain links TRBV5-6 to TRBJ1-3; D is ambiguous. V was pared by 0 bases and J by 4 bases, with 8 bases between. Germline-derived CDR1 and CDR2 are SGHDT and YYEEEE. This CDR3 spans 14 amino acids. CDR3 loop: CASSLAARGNTIYF. The CDR3 DNA is TGTGCCAGCAGCTTGGCCGCAAGAGGAAACACCATATATTTT.

This clone turned up a few times. The chain is built from TRBV6-1 and TRBJ1-6, with D perhaps matching TRBD1 (5 bases). The length of the CDR3 is 15 residues. Per germline, CDR1 MNHNS and CDR2 SASEGT. Between the trimmed V and J ends, which lost 6 bases and 9 bases, there was a span of 18 bases. The CDR3 DNA sequence: TGTGCCAGCAGCCCCTCGATCAGAAGGGGTTCACCCCTCCACTTT. The encoded protein is CASSPSIRRGSPLHF.

The rearrangement uses TRBV6-1 and TRBJ1-1, with D possibly TRBD1 on 5 matching bases. V shed 7 bases and J shed 4 bases, with 10 bases lying between them. The CDR3 is 12 amino acids. Germline V lookup: CDR1 MNHNS, CDR2 SASEGT. As DNA, the CDR3 is TGTGCCAGCATTCCGGGACCCACTGAAGCTTTCTTT. It encodes CASIPGPTEAFF.